What follows are 19 T cell receptor beta chains derived from one specimen sequenced in a study of T cells after yellow fever vaccination. MiXCR, applied by TCRdb to the 5' RACE reads, yields one record per CDR3 protein. Of fewer than 150,000 distinct CDR3 sequences listed, around 6.7% are singletons. Sample: CD4+ T cells sorted from PBMCs, taken 45 days after the first yellow fever vaccination. The receptors were gathered from a man aged 18 to 35 who received the YFV17D yellow fever vaccine.

In this sample, this clonotype turned up many times. The V gene is TRBV12-3 or TRBV12-4, the J gene TRBJ1-5; a possible D gene is TRBD1 (6 bases). With 10 bases removed from V and 9 bases from J, the gap between germline ends came to 28 bases. This CDR3 is built from 16 residues. CDR3 loop: CATTRPGGGSLGPQHF. CDR3 in DNA: TGTGCCACCACACGCCCGGGCGGGGGCAGCCTAGGGCCCCAGCATTTT.

This chain connects TRBV18 to TRBJ2-7; 7 bases map to TRBD1. The CDR3 has 15 amino acids. The junction had 6 bases not matched to a gene; V was cut back by 2 bases and J by 2 bases. Germline V lookup: CDR1 KGHSH, CDR2 LQKENI. CDR3 amino acids: CASSPWQGDAYEQYF. The CDR3 DNA sequence: TGTGCCAGCTCACCATGGCAGGGGGACGCCTACGAGCAGTACTTC.

Comments on this clonotype: Just one base apart from a much larger clone, this may be a read error. This sequence joins TRBV28 and TRBJ1-2, with D perhaps matching TRBD1 (5 bases). The length of the CDR3 is 14 residues. CDR1 is MDHEN and CDR2 is SYDVKM in the germline V gene. CDR3 DNA: TGTGCCAGCAGGTCACCAGGGATCGGCTATTGCTACACCTTC. It is translated as CASRSPGIGYCYTF.

Ten or more counts support this clonotype. This sequence joins TRBV20-1 and TRBJ2-5, with 11 bases identical to TRBD2. The ends lost 4 bases at V and 4 bases at J; junction bases unmatched: 5. The CDR3 is made up of 14 amino acids. Germline values: CDR1 DFQATT, CDR2 SNEGSKA (reference sequence). The CDR3 sequence: CSAIAGGPGETQYF. The CDR3 nucleotides read TGCAGTGCTATAGCGGGGGGGCCGGGAGAGACCCAGTACTTC.

The table lists this clonotype with many counts. The chain employs TRBV5-1 and TRBJ2-2, with 9 bases matching TRBD1. In germline, CDR1 is SGHRS, CDR2 YFSETQ. The V segment lost 7 bases and the J segment 4 bases; nucleotides outside the gene matches: 14. The CDR3 totals 17 residues. The CDR3 DNA sequence: TGCGCCAGCTATCGAACATCCGGGACAGGGAGCACCGGGGAGCTGTTTTTT. As protein: CASYRTSGTGSTGELFF.

In its sample, this clonotype was seen many times. J is TRBJ2-1 and V is TRBV20-1; D is undetermined. V lost 1 base to trimming and J lost 9 bases, with 13 bases between them. This CDR3 spans 13 amino acids. Germline lookup yields CDR1 DFQATT and CDR2 SNEGSKA (reference sequence). CDR3 residues: CSARAPNVAEQFF. CDR3 nucleotides: TGCAGTGCTAGAGCTCCCAATGTGGCTGAGCAGTTCTTC.

This clonotype was recorded at least ten times. Here the CDR3 reads CASSYSRPGQGKDTQYF. CDR3 bases: TGTGCCAGCAGTTACTCCCGCCCTGGACAGGGGAAAGATACGCAGTATTTT. The rearrangement joins TRBV6-2 or TRBV6-3 to TRBJ2-3; 9 bases agree with TRBD1. With V trimmed by 0 bases and J by 5 bases, 9 bases remained unmatched. The CDR3 is made up of 17 amino acids. Germline CDR1 is MNHEY and CDR2 is SVGEGT.

In its sample, this clonotype was seen many times. V is TRBV6-2 or TRBV6-3 and J is TRBJ2-4; the D gene could be TRBD1 or TRBD2 (5 bases each). Per germline, CDR1 MNHEY and CDR2 SVGEGT. This CDR3 has 17 residues. V lost 5 bases and J 0 bases, leaving 17 bases between the germline ends. The CDR3, as DNA: TGTGCCAGCAGTAATACCGGGACGTACGTAGCCAAAAACATTCAGTACTTC. This encodes CASSNTGTYVAKNIQYF.

This clonotype was found many times. This CDR3 is CAISSGDSPLHF. Written as DNA, the CDR3 is TGTGCCATCAGTTCAGGGGACTCACCCCTCCACTTT. The rearrangement uses TRBV10-3 and TRBJ1-6, with D perhaps TRBD1 (6 bases). V was pared by 5 bases and J by 10 bases, with 9 bases between. The germline CDR1 and CDR2 sequences are ENHRY and SYGVKD. The CDR3 is made up of 12 amino acids.

There are many counts of this clonotype. The gene calls are TRBV9 and TRBJ2-1; a weak D match, TRBD2 (5 bases). This CDR3 has 16 residues. Germline V gene sequence: CDR1 SGDLS, CDR2 YYNGEE. The V gene lost 0 bases and the J gene lost 0 bases, with 10 bases spanning the gap. The CDR3: CASSVGQEVSYNEQFF. The CDR3 bases are TGTGCCAGCAGCGTAGGTCAGGAGGTCTCCTACAATGAGCAGTTCTTC.

This clonotype came up many times. CDR3 loop: CATSIEGNGWETQYF. CDR3 nucleotide sequence: TGTGCCACCAGCATCGAGGGGAATGGATGGGAGACCCAGTACTTC. This sequence joins TRBV15 and TRBJ2-5, with D perhaps given as TRBD1 or TRBD2 (5 bases each). Germline V gene sequence: CDR1 LNHNV, CDR2 YYDKDF (reference sequence). The CDR3 totals 15 residues. V gave up 4 bases and J gave up 5 bases, with 17 bases separating them.

This clonotype showed up just once. A much larger clone lies one base from this, so it may be a read error. V usage is TRBV12-3 or TRBV12-4 and J usage is TRBJ1-1; D not resolved. CDR3 size: 17 residues. V lost 4 bases and J 4 bases, leaving 22 bases between the germline ends. CDR3 region: CASSSSHARTLSTEAFF. Written as DNA, the CDR3 is TGTGCCAGCAGTTCTTCCCACGCCAGGACTTTGAGCACTGAAGCTTTCTTT.

This clonotype was seen more than once but under ten times. The V and J genes are TRBV13 and TRBJ2-1; TRBD1 aligns across 7 bases. V was pared by 4 bases and J by 10 bases, with 13 bases of the junction left unmatched. Germline values: CDR1 PRHDT, CDR2 FYEKMQ (reference sequence). There are 15 residues in the CDR3. CDR3 coding DNA: TGTGCCAGCAGCTATGATTACAACAGGGGTACGGAGCAGTTCTTC. Encoded protein: CASSYDYNRGTEQFF. Using reference TRBV13 and TRBJ2-1 for the parts outside the CDR3, the full variable domain is AAGVIQSPRHLIKEKRETATLKCYPIPRHDTVYWYQQGPGQDPQFLISFYEKMQSDKGSIPDRFSAQQFSDYHSELNMSSLELGDSALYFCASSYDYNRGTEQFFGPGTRLTVL.

This clonotype was detected many times. The V and J genes are TRBV7-2 and TRBJ2-1; 14 bases match TRBD2. The V and J ends lost 5 bases and 4 bases, in that order; junction bases with no gene match: 7. The CDR3 consists of 17 residues. Germline CDR1 is SGHTA and CDR2 is FQGNSA. The CDR3 reads CASSTRTSGGLYNEQFF. Here the CDR3 DNA reads TGTGCCAGCAGCACCAGGACTAGCGGGGGGCTGTACAATGAGCAGTTCTTC.

This clonotype was observed many times. V and J are TRBV5-1 and TRBJ2-3, with TRBD1 as a possible D gene (6 bases). The CDR3 covers 16 residues. The V gene's germline CDR1 is SGHRS and CDR2 YFSETQ. Trimming cost V 2 bases and J 0 bases, with 13 bases left between them. CDR3 bases: TGCGCCAGCAGCTTACAGGGTACGACTAGCACAGATACGCAGTATTTT. It encodes CASSLQGTTSTDTQYF.

This clonotype was counted many times. CDR3 nucleotides: TGTGCCAGCAGCCCACGGGGGTCAGAGACCCAGTACTTC. Translated: CASSPRGSETQYF. This chain connects TRBV5-4 to TRBJ2-5; possibly TRBD2 for D (6 bases). CDR3 size: 13 residues. V lost 4 bases to trimming and J lost 4 bases, with 11 bases between them. The V gene's germline CDR1 is SGHNT and CDR2 YYREEE (reference sequence).

This clonotype was seen ten or more times. The chain uses TRBV7-2 and TRBJ2-1, with D maybe TRBD2 (6 bases). Germline V CDR1 and CDR2: SGHTA, FQGNSA. The CDR3 sequence is 13 residues long. Trimming stripped 4 bases from V and 9 bases from J, with 13 bases between. CDR3 DNA: TGTGCCAGCAGCTCCGAGACTAGGGTTGAGCAGTTCTTC. Translation: CASSSETRVEQFF.

This clonotype was seen only a few times. The chain carries TRBV18 and TRBJ1-5, with 10 bases fitting TRBD1. In germline, CDR1 is KGHSH, CDR2 LQKENI. V shed 2 bases and J 2 bases; nucleotides not matched to a gene: 0. The CDR3 runs 15 residues. The CDR3 is CASSPGTGGNQPQHF. CDR3 coding DNA: TGTGCCAGCTCACCAGGGACAGGGGGCAATCAGCCCCAGCATTTT.

This clonotype was counted ten times or more. The chain employs TRBV4-3 and TRBJ1-2; D unclear. V lost 2 bases and J lost 0, with 7 bases in between. Germline V gene sequence: CDR1 LGHNA, CDR2 YSLEER. The CDR3 has 14 amino acids. This CDR3 reads CASSQHIANYGYTF. CDR3 DNA: TGCGCCAGCAGCCAACACATAGCTAACTATGGCTACACCTTC.